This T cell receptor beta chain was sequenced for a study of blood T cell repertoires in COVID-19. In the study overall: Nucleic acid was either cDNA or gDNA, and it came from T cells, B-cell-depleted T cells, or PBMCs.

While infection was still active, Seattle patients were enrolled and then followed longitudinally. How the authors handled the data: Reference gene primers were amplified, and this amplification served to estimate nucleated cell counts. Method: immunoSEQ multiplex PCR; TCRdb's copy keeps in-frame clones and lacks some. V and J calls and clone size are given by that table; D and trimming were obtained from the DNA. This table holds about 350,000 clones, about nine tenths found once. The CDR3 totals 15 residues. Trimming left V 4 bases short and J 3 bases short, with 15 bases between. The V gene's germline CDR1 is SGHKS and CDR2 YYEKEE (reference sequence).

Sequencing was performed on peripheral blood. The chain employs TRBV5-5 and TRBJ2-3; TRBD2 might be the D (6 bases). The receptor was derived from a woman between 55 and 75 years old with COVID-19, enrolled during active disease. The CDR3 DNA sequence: TGTGCCAGCAGCGCGGTTCTAAGCGGGACAGATACGCAGTATTTT. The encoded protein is CASSAVLSGTDTQYF.